This TCR beta chain was sequenced during a study of T-cell reconstitution after alpha-beta-depleted transplantation in children. General study points: The origin of alpha-beta T cells about two months after transplant was reportedly several hundred expanded graft clones. At day 60, the high TCRbeta diversity found in some patients originated from recipient T cells and thymic progenitors that had survived. A year had passed since transplant, and T-cell counts and diversity by then came mostly from newly produced T cells.

V dropped 4 bases and J dropped 1 base, with 14 bases sitting between them. The CDR3 loop spans 15 amino acids. Looked up from germline, CDR1 is SGHRS and CDR2 is YFSETQ. Unique molecular identifiers were used to barcode this TCRbeta library. TCRdb re-derived calls from the PCR reads in MiXCR, one entry per CDR3 protein. This sample has 500,000 to 750,000 distinct CDR3 sequences, with roughly 30% found just once. A few counts support this clonotype. Antigen: not known. The sequencing here drew on PBMCs, taken before TCRalphabeta/CD19-depleted stem cell transplant. The genes are TRBV5-1 and TRBJ1-1; tentatively, D is TRBD1 (6 bases). This clonotype originated in a boy under three years old with Wiskott-Aldrich syndrome, due to receive a stem cell transplant. The CDR3 sequence is CASSARGAQNTEAFF. The DNA for the CDR3 is TGCGCCAGCAGCGCCCGGGGGGCGCAGAACACTGAAGCTTTCTTT.